The 30 T cell receptor beta chains in this list originate from one sample, sequenced in a study of Ad26.COV2.S vaccination and SARS-CoV-2 variants. TCRdb keeps only in-frame clones here, not all; method: immunoSEQ multiplex PCR. The table lists about 680,000 clones, roughly nine tenths of them singletons. Treatment: 19 received Ad26.COV2.S at low or high dose, single or two shots; 5 received placebo; per-sample allocation not given. Following the first vaccine or placebo injection, samples were taken on day 63. The input for sequencing was peripheral blood, taken in a trial of Ad26.COV2.S vaccine versus placebo. Receptors originate from a person aged 18 to 59 who received the Ad26.COV2.S COVID-19 vaccine or a placebo.

The chain employs TRBV7-7 and TRBJ2-5; D uncertain. Germline CDR1 and CDR2: SSHAT and FNYEAQ (reference sequence). V was pared by 4 bases and J by 2 bases, with 17 bases between. The CDR3 is made up of 16 amino acids. DNA of the CDR3: TGTGCCAGCAGCTCCTCCCGCGTGGGCAAACAAGAGACCCAGTACTTC. It is translated as CASSSSRVGKQETQYF.

The J gene is TRBJ2-5, the V gene TRBV30, with 9 bases aligning to TRBD2. CDR1 is GTSNPN and CDR2 is SVGIG in the germline V gene (reference sequence). V lost 3 bases, J lost 2 bases, and 7 bases stayed unmatched. The CDR3 covers 15 residues. CDR3 region: CAWRKGSGSQETQYF. CDR3 nucleotides: TGTGCCTGGAGGAAAGGTAGCGGGAGTCAAGAGACCCAGTACTTC. Full variable domain (outside the CDR3, taken from reference TRBV30 and TRBJ2-5): SQTIHQWPATLVQPVGSPLSLECTVEGTSNPNLYWYRQAAGRGLQLLFYSVGIGQISSEVPQNLSASRPQDRQFILSSKKLLLSDSGFYLCAWRKGSGSQETQYFGPGTRLLVL.

The table lists this clone with a count of one. This chain links TRBV6-6 with TRBJ2-3; unclear D gene. CDR1 and CDR2 (germline): MNHNY, SVGAGI (reference sequence). V lost 0 bases to trimming and J lost 2 bases, with 9 bases between them. CDR3 length: 15 residues. CDR3 DNA sequence: TGTGCCAGCAGTTACTCCCGGCAGACCACAGATACGCAGTATTTT. It yields the protein CASSYSRQTTDTQYF.

The rearrangement links TRBV5-1 to TRBJ2-1; 10 bases align to TRBD2. Germline CDR1 reads SGHRS; CDR2 reads YFSETQ. This CDR3 has 15 residues. V was clipped by 4 bases and J by 4 bases; unmatched bases: 5. The CDR3: CASSTLAGGYNEQFF. DNA for the CDR3: TGCGCCAGCAGCACCTTAGCGGGGGGATACAATGAGCAGTTCTTC.

V and J are TRBV3-1 (or the pseudogene TRBV3-2) and TRBJ1-4; D is possibly TRBD1 (6 bases). The V end was cut by 0 bases, the J end by 7 bases, with 15 bases between. This CDR3 contains 16 residues. Germline V gene lookup returns CDR1 LGHDT and CDR2 YNNKEL (reference sequence). CDR3 region: CASSQDFGGPGEKLFF. In DNA, the CDR3 is TGTGCCAGCAGCCAAGATTTTGGGGGGCCGGGTGAAAAACTGTTTTTT.

This clone was seen more than once but under ten times. The J gene is TRBJ2-3, the V gene TRBV11-3, with D uncertain. V lost 5 bases and J lost 3, with 12 bases in between. Germline assignment: CDR1 SGHNT and CDR2 YENEEA. CDR3 size: 14 residues. CDR3 region: CASSQTGWTDTQYF. CDR3 sequence (DNA): TGTGCCAGCAGCCAGACCGGTTGGACAGATACGCAGTATTTT.

This chain links TRBV29-1 with TRBJ2-7, with D perhaps matching TRBD1 (5 bases). This CDR3 spans 12 amino acids. Per germline, CDR1 SQVTM and CDR2 ANQGSEA. The V gene lost 6 bases and the J gene lost 0 bases, with 9 bases spanning the gap. CDR3 nucleotides: TGCAGCGTCAGGGATTACTCCTACGAGCAGTACTTC. Its translation: CSVRDYSYEQYF.

The chain uses TRBV7-7 and TRBJ1-3, with D uncertain. Trimming took off 1 base at V and 0 bases at J, with 7 bases between the two ends. Germline loops: CDR1 SSHAT, CDR2 FNYEAQ (reference sequence). The CDR3 is 15 residues long. The CDR3 region has the DNA TGTGCCAGCAGCTTAGACGCAGGCTCTGGAAACACCATATATTTT. Translated: CASSLDAGSGNTIYF.

The rearrangement joins TRBV15 to TRBJ1-5; D not resolved. This CDR3 spans 15 amino acids. CDR1 and CDR2 (germline): LNHNV, YYDKDF (reference sequence). V was trimmed by 0 bases and J by 5 bases, leaving 11 bases between them. The CDR3 protein is CATSRDLGRHQPQHF. The CDR3 coding sequence is TGTGCCACCAGCAGAGATTTAGGCAGGCATCAGCCCCAGCATTTT. The complete variable domain, with remaining parts taken from reference TRBV15 and TRBJ1-5, reads DAMVIQNPRYQVTQFGKPVTLSCSQTLNHNVMYWYQQKSSQAPKLLFHYYDKDFNNEADTPDNFQSRRPNTSFCFLDIRSPGLGDTAMYLCATSRDLGRHQPQHFGDGTRLSIL.

For the CDR3, the DNA is TGTGCCTGGAGTGTGGGTGGGTTCTACGAGCAGTACTTC. Encoded protein: CAWSVGGFYEQYF. V and J are TRBV30 and TRBJ2-7, with D hard to call. Germline V gene data show CDR1 as GTSNPN and CDR2 as SVGIG (reference sequence). Trimming took 0 bases from V and 3 from J, leaving 9 bases between them. The CDR3 is 13 amino acids.

This clone appeared a few times. The chain's CDR3 is CASRSGPSGSYEQYF. The CDR3 DNA reads as TGTGCCAGCAGGTCCGGCCCTAGCGGGTCCTACGAGCAGTACTTC. The rearrangement uses TRBV6-5 and TRBJ2-7; 8 bases agree with TRBD2. This CDR3 spans 15 amino acids. J was trimmed by 1 base and V by 6 bases; bases with no gene match: 8. Per germline, CDR1 MNHEY and CDR2 SVGAGI.

This chain links TRBV4-3 with TRBJ2-5, with 8 bases matching TRBD2. V shed 4 bases and J 5 bases; nucleotides not matched to a gene: 9. This CDR3 spans 15 amino acids. Germline CDR1 is LGHNA and CDR2 is YSLEER. As DNA, the CDR3 is TGCGCCAGCAGCCCTAGCCTAGCGGGCTACGAGACCCAGTACTTC. This codes for CASSPSLAGYETQYF.

This sequence joins TRBV5-4 and TRBJ2-2, with a tentative D call TRBD2 (7 bases). CDR3 length equals 17 residues. V was pared by 2 bases and J by 3 bases, with 17 bases between. The V gene's germline CDR1 is SGHNT and CDR2 YYREEE (reference sequence). The CDR3 spells CASSLKKGGPDTGELFF. The CDR3, as DNA: TGTGCCAGCAGCTTAAAAAAGGGGGGGCCGGACACCGGGGAGCTGTTTTTT. The entire variable domain, with the rest obtained from reference TRBV5-4 and TRBJ2-2, is as follows: ETGVTQSPTHLIKTRGQQVTLRCSSQSGHNTVSWYQQALGQGPQFIFQYYREEENGRGNFPPRFSGLQFPNYSSELNVNALELDDSALYLCASSLKKGGPDTGELFFGEGSRLTVL.

The chain couples TRBV11-3 to TRBJ2-7; D unclear. Trimming left V 5 bases short and J 4 bases short, with 12 bases between. The germline V gene encodes CDR1 SGHNT and CDR2 YENEEA. CDR3 length: 13 residues. CDR3 protein: CASSLNPGYEQYF. In DNA form, the CDR3 reads TGTGCCAGCAGCCTGAACCCCGGTTACGAGCAGTACTTC.

The V and J genes are TRBV18 and TRBJ1-4; D is undetermined. This CDR3 has 15 residues. V was pared by 0 bases and J by 8 bases, with 13 bases between. Germline V gene sequence: CDR1 KGHSH, CDR2 LQKENI. The CDR3 DNA sequence: TGTGCCAGCTCACCACCGAAGGGCCCTGGAGAAAAACTGTTTTTT. This sequence encodes CASSPPKGPGEKLFF.

This chain joins TRBV27 and TRBJ2-7, with 8 bases identical to TRBD1. The V gene end was trimmed by 5 bases and the J gene end by 2 bases; junction bases not matched to a gene: 5. This CDR3 contains 14 residues. The germline CDR1 and CDR2 sequences are MNHEY and SMNVEV (reference sequence). The CDR3: CASSDGQGPYEQYF. As DNA, the CDR3 is TGTGCCAGCAGTGATGGACAGGGTCCCTACGAGCAGTACTTC.

The rearrangement uses TRBV18 and TRBJ1-1; the D is unclear. V gave up 2 bases and J gave up 0 bases, with 13 bases separating them. Per germline, CDR1 KGHSH and CDR2 LQKENI. CDR3 length: 16 amino acids. As DNA, the CDR3 is TGTGCCAGCTCACCATCCAGTTTAAGTCTGAACACTGAAGCTTTCTTT. This gives the protein CASSPSSLSLNTEAFF.

V gene TRBV7-9 combines with J gene TRBJ1-1; D not resolved. V was pared by 4 bases and J by 0 bases, with 9 bases between. Germline CDR1 is SEHNR and CDR2 is FQNEAQ (reference sequence). The CDR3 extends over 14 amino acids. Written as DNA, the CDR3 is TGTGCCAGCAGCTACGGACGGATGAACACTGAAGCTTTCTTT. Its translation: CASSYGRMNTEAFF.

The chain employs TRBV9 and TRBJ2-3; D gene unclear. CDR1 is SGDLS and CDR2 is YYNGEE in the germline V gene. This CDR3 spans 14 amino acids. V was trimmed by 2 bases and J by 1 base, leaving 8 bases between them. The CDR3, as DNA: TGTGCCAGCAGCGTCCTTAGTGGCACAGATACGCAGTATTTT. This sequence encodes CASSVLSGTDTQYF.

V usage is TRBV2 and J usage is TRBJ1-4, with TRBD1 identical over 7 bases. V trimming: 6 bases; J trimming: 5 bases; junction bases outside the gene matches: 6. CDR1 is SNHLY and CDR2 is FYNNEI in the germline V gene. This CDR3 is 14 amino acids long. CDR3 sequence reads: CASRGDSSNEKLFF. The CDR3 DNA is TGTGCCAGCAGGGGGGACAGCAGCAATGAAAAACTGTTTTTT.

The genes are TRBV25-1 and TRBJ2-5; 7 bases are a match to TRBD1. The CDR3 consists of 15 residues. Losses at the gene ends were 3 bases for V and 10 bases for J; bases not matched to a gene: 14. Germline CDR1 is MGHDK and CDR2 is SYGVNS. CDR3 residues: CASSDSGQVPGLQYF. In nucleotides, the CDR3 is TGTGCCAGCAGTGACTCCGGACAGGTCCCCGGTCTCCAGTACTTC.

The chain uses TRBV7-9 and TRBJ1-2; possible D gene TRBD1, 6 bases. The CDR3 spans 15 residues. Per the germline V gene, CDR1 is SEHNR and CDR2 is FQNEAQ (reference sequence). Trimming shortened V by 3 bases and J by 4 bases, and 15 bases separated the two germline ends. CDR3 in DNA: TGTGCCAGCAGCTTGGGGTCAGGGGAGGGCTATGGCTACACCTTC. As protein: CASSLGSGEGYGYTF.

The chain links TRBV7-2 to TRBJ1-5; the match to TRBD1 covers 7 bases. Germline CDR1 and CDR2: SGHTA and FQGNSA. The junction had 4 bases not matched to a gene; V was cut back by 3 bases and J by 2 bases. The CDR3 sequence is 15 residues long. CDR3: CASSLNRGGNQPQHF. In nucleotides, the CDR3 is TGTGCCAGCAGCTTGAACAGGGGCGGCAATCAGCCCCAGCATTTT. The variable domain in full, with the rest retrieved from reference TRBV7-2 and TRBJ1-5, is GAGVSQSPSNKVTEKGKDVELRCDPISGHTALYWYRQSLGQGLEFLIYFQGNSAPDKSGLPSDRFSAERTGGSVSTLTIQRTQQEDSAVYLCASSLNRGGNQPQHFGDGTRLSIL.

The V and J genes are TRBV6-4 and TRBJ2-1, with 14 nucleotides matching TRBD2. The CDR3 has 18 residues. Germline lookup yields CDR1 MRHNA and CDR2 SNTAGT. V lost 2 bases and J lost 6; bases outside the gene matches: 9. CDR3 in DNA: TGTGCCAGCAGTGACAGGGGACTAGCGGGAGTAAATCGCAATGAGCAGTTCTTC. Encoded protein: CASSDRGLAGVNRNEQFF.

The chain carries TRBV3-1 (or the pseudogene TRBV3-2) and TRBJ1-4; D perhaps matches TRBD1 (5 bases). V lost 1 base, J lost 4 bases, and 10 bases lay in between. This CDR3 spans 15 amino acids. Germline CDR1 and CDR2: LGHDT and YNNKEL (reference sequence). The CDR3 sequence is CASSQGQHRNEKLFF. CDR3 coding DNA: TGTGCCAGCAGCCAAGGACAGCACCGTAATGAAAAACTGTTTTTT.

This clone occurred a few times. The chain combines TRBV10-3 with TRBJ2-7, with TRBD2 identical over 9 bases. CDR3 size: 15 residues. Germline CDR1 is ENHRY and CDR2 is SYGVKD. Germline trimming cut 3 bases from V and 3 bases from J; bases unmatched to any gene: 6. The CDR3 loop reads CAISDGLAGIYEQYF. DNA of the CDR3: TGTGCCATCAGTGATGGGCTAGCGGGGATCTACGAGCAGTACTTC.

The CDR3 bases are TGTGCCAGCAGGGGATTCTCGACGAACACTGAAGCTTTCTTT. The encoded protein is CASRGFSTNTEAFF. The gene calls are TRBV11-2 and TRBJ1-1; no definite D call. CDR3 length equals 14 residues. Germline loops: CDR1 SGHAT, CDR2 FQNNGV. Trimming pared 6 bases from V and 1 base from J, leaving 12 bases between.

The chain couples TRBV7-2 to TRBJ2-2; either TRBD1 or TRBD2 may fit D (5 bases each). This CDR3 spans 14 amino acids. CDR1 SGHTA and CDR2 FQGNSA come from the germline V gene. The V and J ends lost 6 bases and 4 bases respectively, with 12 bases between them. CDR3 loop: CASRGAGSTGELFF. In DNA, the CDR3 is TGTGCCAGCAGAGGAGCAGGGAGCACCGGGGAGCTGTTTTTT.

The V and J genes are TRBV5-4 and TRBJ1-3; D perhaps matches TRBD1 (5 bases). CDR1 is SGHNT, CDR2 YYREEE, per germline (reference sequence). Trimming removed 4 bases from V and 0 bases from J, with 11 bases in between. The CDR3 consists of 15 residues. CDR3 bases: TGTGCCAGCAGCCCCGGACACAACTCTGGAAACACCATATATTTT. The encoded protein is CASSPGHNSGNTIYF.

The chain combines TRBV25-1 with TRBJ1-2; TRBD1 matches 10 bases. The V gene end was trimmed by 6 bases and the J gene end by 3 bases; junction bases not matched to a gene: 4. Germline CDR1 reads MGHDK; CDR2 reads SYGVNS. The CDR3 spans 14 residues. The CDR3 coding sequence is TGTGCCAGCAGCACGGACAGGGGGTACTATGGCTACACCTTC. This gives the protein CASSTDRGYYGYTF.